The source of this T cell receptor (beta chain) is a study of cytomegalovirus exposure and HLA in healthy donors. Germline V CDR1 and CDR2: SNHLY, FYNNEI. V lost 8 bases and J 2 bases, leaving 19 bases between the germline ends. CDR3 size: 15 residues. PCR involved 60 Vbeta and 13 Jbeta primers. Authors' data handling: Per a later analysis, the number of unique TCR beta chains was around 80 million, of which about 11 million were shared. The repertoire was sequenced with immunoSEQ multiplex PCR; TCRdb's copy has only in-frame clones and lacks some. V, J and clone size reflect that table, while D and trimming were determined from the DNA. The sample yields some 140,000 clones, less than 80% seen once.

The sequencing input was PBMCs. This TCR was sampled from a man aged 25-45 years in good health and CMV-seronegative. The chain couples TRBV2 to TRBJ2-7; a weak D match, TRBD2 (5 bases). CDR3 in amino acids: CASLSGEQWAYEQYF. CDR3 nucleotides: TGTGCCAGCTTGAGTGGGGAGCAGTGGGCCTACGAGCAGTACTTC.